The source of this T cell receptor (beta chain) is a study of chemoradiotherapy in HPV16-positive cancers. Study outcomes and limitations: Functional assays defining HPV-specific T cells used only a couple of HPV16-positive patients. Candidate HPV-specific clones and E7-related TCR motifs grew in tumor during treatment.

The assay was immunoSEQ multiplex PCR, and TCRdb's table has in-frame clones only and misses some. The table records 9,500 to 15,000 clones, roughly 89% of them present only once. In germline, CDR1 is MNHNS, CDR2 SASEGT. This CDR3 is built from 14 residues. Trimming shortened V by 6 bases and J by 2 bases, and 12 bases separated the two germline ends. Regarding this clone: The target antigen is unknown.

This sequence originates from a human donor with HPV-associated anogenital cancer. The sample was gathered from a patient who underwent chemoradiotherapy. The V call is TRBV6-1, the J call TRBJ2-3, with D possibly matching TRBD2 (6 bases). CDR3 sequence: CASSLGTDTDTQYF. DNA of the CDR3: TGTGCCAGCAGCCTCGGGACTGACACAGATACGCAGTATTTT.